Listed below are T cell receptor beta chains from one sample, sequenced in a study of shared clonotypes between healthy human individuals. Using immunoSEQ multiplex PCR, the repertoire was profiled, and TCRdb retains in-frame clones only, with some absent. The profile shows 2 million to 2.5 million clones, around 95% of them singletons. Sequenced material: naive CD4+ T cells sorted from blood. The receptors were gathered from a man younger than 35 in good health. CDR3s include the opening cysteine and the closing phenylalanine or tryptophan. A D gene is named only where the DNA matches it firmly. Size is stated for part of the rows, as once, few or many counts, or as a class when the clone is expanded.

DNA: TGTGCCATCAGGCCCGGGGGGGATGGTGAAAAACTGTTTTTT; CDR3: CAIRPGGDGEKLFF; D: .; J: TRBJ1-4; V: TRBV10-3; size: .
DNA: TGTGCCTGGAGGGACAGGCGGAGCTCCTATAATTCACCCCTCCACTTT; CDR3: CAWRDRRSSYNSPLHF; D: TRBD1; J: TRBJ1-6; V: TRBV30; size: .
DNA: TGTGCCAGCAGCTTAGCAGGGGGCTATGGTGAAAAACTGTTTTTT; CDR3: CASSLAGGYGEKLFF; D: TRBD1; J: TRBJ1-4; V: TRBV7-9; size: .
DNA: TGTGCCAGCTCACCAAGCCGGGGAGTCCAAGAGACCCAGTACTTC; CDR3: CASSPSRGVQETQYF; D: .; J: TRBJ2-5; V: TRBV18; size: .
DNA: TGTGCCTGGGGCCAGGGGGCGATTCAGCCCCAGCATTTT; CDR3: CAWGQGAIQPQHF; D: TRBD1; J: TRBJ1-5; V: TRBV30; size: once
DNA: TGTGCCAGCAGCTTAGTTGAGGGAGCGGGATCCTACGAGCAGTACTTC; CDR3: CASSLVEGAGSYEQYF; D: TRBD2; J: TRBJ2-7; V: TRBV11-2; size: once
DNA: TGTGCCATCAGTGAACGGGAGGGGAGCTCCTACGAGCAGTACTTC; CDR3: CAISEREGSSYEQYF; D: TRBD2; J: TRBJ2-7; V: TRBV10-3; size: .
DNA: TGTGCCAGCAGCTTAGGGACACTTCTACTGGGGCAGTACTTC; CDR3: CASSLGTLLLGQYF; D: .; J: TRBJ2-7; V: TRBV7-2; size: .
DNA: TGTGCCTGGAGCCCATTAAGGACTAGCGGGGGCACAGATACGCAGTATTTT; CDR3: CAWSPLRTSGGTDTQYF; D: TRBD2; J: TRBJ2-3; V: TRBV30; size: .
DNA: TGTGCCAGCAGCTTGGGACAGTACAATGAGCAGTTCTTC; CDR3: CASSLGQYNEQFF; D: TRBD1; J: TRBJ2-1; V: TRBV7-3; size: .
DNA: TGTGCCAGCAGTTCAGGGATCAATTCACCCCTCCACTTT; CDR3: CASSSGINSPLHF; D: .; J: TRBJ1-6; V: TRBV27; size: .
DNA: TGTGCCAGCGCAAAGACAGGGTCGTGGGAGACCCAGTACTTC; CDR3: CASAKTGSWETQYF; D: TRBD1; J: TRBJ2-5; V: TRBV2; size: .
DNA: TGTGCCAGTAGTATGAAGCTCTCTGGGGCCAACGTCCTGACTTTC; CDR3: CASSMKLSGANVLTF; D: .; J: TRBJ2-6; V: TRBV19; size: .
DNA: TGTGCCAGCGGATCGGCAGCGCATACCTACGAGCAGTACTTC; CDR3: CASGSAAHTYEQYF; D: .; J: TRBJ2-7; V: TRBV28; size: few
DNA: TGTGCCAGCAGCTTGGACGGCCAGGGATGGAATCAGCCCCAGCATTTT; CDR3: CASSLDGQGWNQPQHF; D: .; J: TRBJ1-5; V: TRBV7-9; size: .
DNA: TGTGCCAGCAAGTTTGGACAGGGGACCTACGAGCAGTACTTC; CDR3: CASKFGQGTYEQYF; D: TRBD1; J: TRBJ2-7; V: TRBV2; size: .
DNA: TGTGCCTGGAGTACAACAGGGGGCACTGAAGCTTTCTTT; CDR3: CAWSTTGGTEAFF; D: TRBD1; J: TRBJ1-1; V: TRBV30; size: .
DNA: TGTGCCAGCAGGCGACAGGGAGTAGGAAGCTATGGCTACACCTTC; CDR3: CASRRQGVGSYGYTF; D: TRBD1; J: TRBJ1-2; V: TRBV6-1; size: .
DNA: TGTGCCAGCTCACCACCGGGACAGGGGATCCTTGGCTACACCTTC; CDR3: CASSPPGQGILGYTF; D: TRBD1; J: TRBJ1-2; V: TRBV18; size: .
DNA: TGTGCCAGCAGCGTAGACTCTAATGAAAAACTGTTTTTT; CDR3: CASSVDSNEKLFF; D: .; J: TRBJ1-4; V: TRBV9; size: .
DNA: TGCGCCAGCAGCCAAGATATGGGCAGAACAAACACTGAAGCTTTCTTT; CDR3: CASSQDMGRTNTEAFF; D: .; J: TRBJ1-1; V: TRBV4-1; size: .
DNA: TGTGCCAGCAATAATCACGCAGGAGCTAACTATGGCTACACCTTC; CDR3: CASNNHAGANYGYTF; D: .; J: TRBJ1-2; V: TRBV5-4; size: .
DNA: TGTGCCAGCAGTTACAAGGGGCCAAACACTGAAGCTTTCTTT; CDR3: CASSYKGPNTEAFF; D: .; J: TRBJ1-1; V: TRBV6-6; size: .
DNA: TGTGCCAGCTCCCAAGGGACTCTTTCCTACGAGCAGTACTTC; CDR3: CASSQGTLSYEQYF; D: .; J: TRBJ2-7; V: TRBV18; size: once
DNA: TGTGCCAGCAGCTTAGGTCTAGCGGGGTACAATGAGCAGTTCTTC; CDR3: CASSLGLAGYNEQFF; D: TRBD2; J: TRBJ2-1; V: TRBV7-2; size: once
DNA: TGTGCCAGCAGCTCGGGACAGGGGGCCCAAGAGACCCAGTACTTC; CDR3: CASSSGQGAQETQYF; D: TRBD1; J: TRBJ2-5; V: TRBV28; size: .
DNA: TGTGCCAGCAGCTTCGGACAGGGGGGATTTACGAACGAGCAGTACTTC; CDR3: CASSFGQGGFTNEQYF; D: TRBD1; J: TRBJ2-7; V: TRBV5-8; size: .
DNA: TGTGCCAGCAGACGGGACAGGGGTGTATCTGGGGCCAACGTCCTGACTTTC; CDR3: CASRRDRGVSGANVLTF; D: TRBD1; J: TRBJ2-6; V: TRBV27; size: .
DNA: TGTGCCAGCAGCCCCGGGCCTAAACAGGATCGAAGCACAGATACGCAGTATTTT; CDR3: CASSPGPKQDRSTDTQYF; D: .; J: TRBJ2-3; V: TRBV5-6; size: .
DNA: TGTGCCAGCAGCGTTCTTCAGGGGGGGGACACTGAAGCTTTCTTT; CDR3: CASSVLQGGDTEAFF; D: TRBD1; J: TRBJ1-1; V: TRBV6-1; size: .
DNA: TGTGCCAGCTCAGTGACAGGTTCCTACGAGCAGTACTTC; CDR3: CASSVTGSYEQYF; D: .; J: TRBJ2-7; V: TRBV18; size: .
DNA: TGTGCCAGCGGGTCACTAGCGGGGGGACAGGACGAGCAGTACTTC; CDR3: CASGSLAGGQDEQYF; D: TRBD2; J: TRBJ2-7; V: TRBV6-5; size: few
DNA: TGTGCCTGGAGTGGAGGGGGCACTGAAGCTTTCTTT; CDR3: CAWSGGGTEAFF; D: .; J: TRBJ1-1; V: TRBV30; size: .